These T cell receptor beta chains were read from a single sample in a study of T cells in Graves' hyperthyroidism and ophthalmopathy. TCRdb ran MiXCR on the multiplex PCR reads and lists one entry per CDR3 protein. The sample has some 270,000 distinct CDR3 sequences, around 25% seen once. Input material: blood. The receptors shown here come from a woman between 40 and 50 years old with Graves' ophthalmopathy. Both conserved end residues are part of each CDR3. Each record gives: V gene, clone size, J gene, D gene, CDR3 DNA, CDR3 protein. A D gene is named only where the DNA matches it firmly. Only some rows state a clone size, as once, few, many or a class for expanded clones.

V: TRBV25-1; size: many; J: TRBJ2-5; D: .; DNA: TGTGCCAGCAGTGAATTTGGGGAAATTGTGGGCCGGGAGACCCAGTACTTC; CDR3: CASSEFGEIVGRETQYF
V: TRBV30; size: many; J: TRBJ2-7; D: .; DNA: TGTGCCTGGAGTAGAACAGGGTACGAGCAGTACTTC; CDR3: CAWSRTGYEQYF
V: TRBV4-1; size: many; J: TRBJ2-2; D: .; DNA: TGCGCCAGCAGCCAAGGTTTTCAGTTCGGGGAGCTGTTTTTT; CDR3: CASSQGFQFGELFF
V: TRBV20-1; size: many; J: TRBJ1-1; D: TRBD1; DNA: TGCAGTGCTAGACAGGGGGACACTGAAGCTTTCTTT; CDR3: CSARQGDTEAFF
V: TRBV7-8; size: .; J: TRBJ2-5; D: .; DNA: TGTGCCAGCAGTCAAACAACATACCAAGAGACCCAGTACTTC; CDR3: CASSQTTYQETQYF
V: TRBV6-2/TRBV6-3; size: many; J: TRBJ2-2; D: .; DNA: TGTGCCAGCAGTTACCTCAAGACCCCCGTAGCCGGGGAGCTGTTTTTT; CDR3: CASSYLKTPVAGELFF
V: TRBV4-2; size: many; J: TRBJ2-7; D: .; DNA: TGTGCCAGCAGCCAAGACCTGGGGGCAGGGCCTCCCTACGAGCAGTACTTC; CDR3: CASSQDLGAGPPYEQYF
V: TRBV9; size: few; J: TRBJ2-7; D: .; DNA: TGTGCCAGAGACCCCAGCAGGAGCTCCTACGAGCAGTACTTC; CDR3: CARDPSRSSYEQYF
V: TRBV10-3; size: many; J: TRBJ2-7; D: TRBD2; DNA: TGTGCCATCAGTGAGTCGGGCGGGAGGGCCGGGAGAAGGACGAGGGAGCAGTACTTC; CDR3: CAISESGGRAGRRTREQYF
V: TRBV2; size: many; J: TRBJ1-1; D: .; DNA: TGTGCCAGCAGTAACGACTGGGACCACGAAGCTTTCTTT; CDR3: CASSNDWDHEAFF
V: TRBV6-2/TRBV6-3; size: .; J: TRBJ2-5; D: TRBD2; DNA: TGTGCCAGCAGTTCCAGCGGGATCGGTGGGACCCAGTACTTC; CDR3: CASSSSGIGGTQYF
V: TRBV10-3; size: many; J: TRBJ2-7; D: .; DNA: TGTGCCACCGGTTGGTCGGGGGGCTACCACGAGCAGTACTTC; CDR3: CATGWSGGYHEQYF
V: TRBV9; size: many; J: TRBJ2-7; D: TRBD2; DNA: TGTGCCAGCAGCAAAACTAGCGGGAGCACCTCTTGGGAGCAGTACTTC; CDR3: CASSKTSGSTSWEQYF
V: TRBV28; size: .; J: TRBJ2-7; D: .; DNA: TGTGCCAGCGTTACGCACCGGGGCAGAGGCTACGAGCAGTACTTC; CDR3: CASVTHRGRGYEQYF
V: TRBV27; size: many; J: TRBJ1-2; D: TRBD1; DNA: TGTGCCAGCGGTAGGACAGGGTTTGGCTACACCTTC; CDR3: CASGRTGFGYTF
V: TRBV7-2; size: .; J: TRBJ2-7; D: .; DNA: TGTGCCAGCAGCCCCCAACCGGGACCGTCTGTTGAGCAGTACTTC; CDR3: CASSPQPGPSVEQYF
V: TRBV15; size: many; J: TRBJ1-5; D: .; DNA: TGTGCCACCAGCTTTCATGACGGAGACAATCAGCCCCAGCATTTT; CDR3: CATSFHDGDNQPQHF
V: TRBV7-8; size: many; J: TRBJ2-7; D: TRBD2; DNA: TGTGCCAGCAGCTCTACCCGGCTAGCGGGAAGGGGTGAGCAGTACTTC; CDR3: CASSSTRLAGRGEQYF
V: TRBV19; size: many; J: TRBJ1-3; D: .; DNA: TGTGCCAGTAGTATCAGAGCTGCTGGAAACACCATATATTTT; CDR3: CASSIRAAGNTIYF
V: TRBV6-2/TRBV6-3; size: .; J: TRBJ1-2; D: .; DNA: TGTGCCAGCAGGCGAACGGGTCGGTATCGAGGGAATACTAACTATGGCTACACCTTC; CDR3: CASRRTGRYRGNTNYGYTF
V: TRBV6-1; size: few; J: TRBJ2-7; D: TRBD1; DNA: TGTGCCAGCAGTCGGGCGGTTGGGACAGCCTACGAGCAGTACTTC; CDR3: CASSRAVGTAYEQYF
V: TRBV12-3/TRBV12-4; size: many; J: TRBJ2-2; D: .; DNA: TGTGCCAGCAGTTTGAGGGGCGCGAACACCGGGGAGCTGTTTTTT; CDR3: CASSLRGANTGELFF
V: TRBV11-2; size: many; J: TRBJ2-4; D: TRBD2; DNA: TGTGCCAGCAGCCAATATAGCGGGGAGTTCGCCAAAAACATTCAGTACTTC; CDR3: CASSQYSGEFAKNIQYF
V: TRBV2; size: many; J: TRBJ1-1; D: .; DNA: TGTGCCAGCCTCCCGGGGAACACTGAAGCTTTCTTT; CDR3: CASLPGNTEAFF
V: TRBV5-1; size: few; J: TRBJ2-5; D: TRBD2; DNA: TGCGCCAGCAGCGCTGGACTAGCGGGAGTGGAGACCCAGTACTTC; CDR3: CASSAGLAGVETQYF
V: TRBV2; size: many; J: TRBJ1-1; D: TRBD1; DNA: TGTGCCAGCACGTTGATGCAGGGGGGGGTGCAAGCTTTCTTT; CDR3: CASTLMQGGVQAFF
V: TRBV24-1; size: many; J: TRBJ1-2; D: .; DNA: TGTGCCACCGGAGGAATCGGCTATGGCTACACCTTC; CDR3: CATGGIGYGYTF
V: TRBV6-2/TRBV6-3; size: .; J: TRBJ1-5; D: .; DNA: TGTGCCAGCAGAACAAGCAATCAGCCCCAGCATTTT; CDR3: CASRTSNQPQHF
V: TRBV15; size: many; J: TRBJ2-7; D: TRBD1; DNA: TGTGCCACCAGCAGAGTTGGTGGACAGGGGACCTACGAGCAGTACTTC; CDR3: CATSRVGGQGTYEQYF
V: TRBV6-1; size: few; J: TRBJ2-5; D: .; DNA: TGTGCCAGCAGTGGGGACCTCGTCCAAGAGACCCAGTACTTC; CDR3: CASSGDLVQETQYF
V: TRBV28; size: many; J: TRBJ2-7; D: TRBD2; DNA: TGTGCCAGCAGTTTATCGGGGGGTGGCGGGACGTCCTACGAGCAGTACTTC; CDR3: CASSLSGGGGTSYEQYF
V: TRBV7-6; size: many; J: TRBJ1-1; D: .; DNA: TGTGCCAGCAGCTCAGGGATGGGGGTGAACACTGAAGCTTTCTTT; CDR3: CASSSGMGVNTEAFF
V: TRBV30; size: many; J: TRBJ1-1; D: .; DNA: TGTGCCTTGTCAAGGACAGTGGGTGCTGAAGCTTTCTTT; CDR3: CALSRTVGAEAFF
V: TRBV7-2; size: .; J: TRBJ1-1; D: .; DNA: TGTGCCAGCAGCTTAGGATATGAGGAAGCTTTCTTT; CDR3: CASSLGYEEAFF
V: TRBV11-3; size: many; J: TRBJ2-1; D: .; DNA: TGTGCCAGCAGTCTAGATTTGGCCTACAATGAGCAGTTCTTC; CDR3: CASSLDLAYNEQFF
V: TRBV28; size: once; J: TRBJ2-7; D: TRBD1; DNA: TGTGCCAGCATTTTACAGGGGTATGAGCAGTCCTTC; CDR3: CASILQGYEQSF
V: TRBV6-2/TRBV6-3; size: .; J: TRBJ1-2; D: .; DNA: TGTGCCAGCAGTTCACCAGGGGCGGTCTATGGCTACACCTTC; CDR3: CASSSPGAVYGYTF
V: TRBV20-1; size: many; J: TRBJ2-7; D: .; DNA: TGCAGTGCTAGTGTTGGAAATACACAGTACTTC; CDR3: CSASVGNTQYF
V: TRBV28; size: many; J: TRBJ2-5; D: .; DNA: TGTGCCAGCAGCAAGGGAGAGACCCAGTACTTC; CDR3: CASSKGETQYF
V: TRBV10-3; size: many; J: TRBJ1-5; D: .; DNA: TGTGCCATCAGTGAGGTTGGCGGGGGATCACATCAGCCCCAGCATTTT; CDR3: CAISEVGGGSHQPQHF
V: TRBV12-3/TRBV12-4; size: many; J: TRBJ2-7; D: .; DNA: TGTGCCAGCAGTTTAATCGGTCCCCAAGGCAGGGGGCAGTACTTC; CDR3: CASSLIGPQGRGQYF
V: TRBV29-1; size: many; J: TRBJ2-7; D: .; DNA: TGCAGCGTTGAGAATCCACGGAATACTTACGAGCAGTACTTC; CDR3: CSVENPRNTYEQYF
V: TRBV12-3/TRBV12-4; size: many; J: TRBJ2-6; D: .; DNA: TGTGCCAGCAGTTTCGGCAGGGGGGATTCTGGGGCCAACGTCCTGACTTTC; CDR3: CASSFGRGDSGANVLTF
V: TRBV20-1; size: many; J: TRBJ2-7; D: TRBD2; DNA: TGCAGTGCCGCCGAGGGACTAGCGGTTCCCTACGAGCAGTACTTC; CDR3: CSAAEGLAVPYEQYF
V: TRBV19; size: many; J: TRBJ2-7; D: .; DNA: TGTGCCAGTAGCTCCCCCGACGAGCAGTACTTC; CDR3: CASSSPDEQYF
V: TRBV12-3/TRBV12-4; size: many; J: TRBJ1-5; D: TRBD1; DNA: TGTGCCAGCACCTCGTCTGGACAGGGTCCAAATCAGCCCCAGCATTTT; CDR3: CASTSSGQGPNQPQHF
V: TRBV15; size: many; J: TRBJ2-5; D: .; DNA: TGTGCCACCAGCTCGACAGCTGGAGAGACCCAGTACTTC; CDR3: CATSSTAGETQYF
V: TRBV12-3/TRBV12-4; size: .; J: TRBJ1-1; D: .; DNA: TGTGCCAGCAGTAACGGGTTGCCCACTGAAGCTTTCTTT; CDR3: CASSNGLPTEAFF